One sample yielded the 26 T cell receptor beta chains listed below, sequenced in a study of cytomegalovirus exposure and HLA in healthy donors. TCRdb keeps only in-frame clones here, not all; method: immunoSEQ multiplex PCR. The sample holds about 54,000 clones, about 92% seen once. Sequencing used PBMCs. The receptors derive from a woman between 18 and 30 years old in good health and CMV-seropositive.

The chain employs TRBV6-1 and TRBJ1-1, with TRBD1 matching 7 bases. Unmatched junction bases numbered 6, after V lost 10 bases and J lost 4 bases. There are 12 residues in the CDR3. Germline CDR1 and CDR2: MNHNS and SASEGT. The CDR3 sequence is CATRQGITEAFF. In DNA form, the CDR3 reads TGTGCCACCCGACAGGGAATCACTGAAGCTTTCTTT.

The chain combines TRBV5-4 with TRBJ2-7; TRBD1 agrees at 9 bases. Germline V gene data show CDR1 as SGHNT and CDR2 as YYREEE (reference sequence). CDR3 length equals 16 residues. The trim removed 4 bases at V and 2 bases at J, leaving 10 bases unmatched. CDR3 bases: TGTGCCAGCAGCCCGACCGGGACAGGGATTCCCTACGAGCAGTACTTC. This encodes CASSPTGTGIPYEQYF.

The rearrangement uses TRBV2 and TRBJ1-5; 7 nucleotides line up with TRBD1. After removal of 0 bases from V and 7 bases from J, the junction contained 9 bases not matched to a gene. Germline loops: CDR1 SNHLY, CDR2 FYNNEI. This CDR3 contains 16 residues. The CDR3 spells CASSEARRQGWQPQHF. The DNA of the CDR3 is TGTGCCAGCAGTGAAGCGAGGAGACAGGGTTGGCAGCCCCAGCATTTT.

J is TRBJ2-7 and V is TRBV29-1; 8 bases match TRBD1. V was clipped by 4 bases and J by 3 bases; unmatched bases: 8. Germline V lookup: CDR1 SQVTM, CDR2 ANQGSEA. The CDR3 sequence is 14 residues long. The CDR3 sequence is CSVVQDRVNYEQYF. DNA for the CDR3: TGCAGCGTTGTACAGGACAGGGTAAACTACGAGCAGTACTTC.

This chain links TRBV18 with TRBJ1-5; TRBD1 is a possible D gene (6 bases). V lost 4 bases and J lost 2, with 33 bases in between. Germline values: CDR1 KGHSH, CDR2 LQKENI. This CDR3 contains 22 residues. CDR3 sequence: CASSLRHALKTGYGVGNQPQHF. The CDR3 DNA sequence: TGTGCCAGCTCACTTAGACACGCCCTTAAAACAGGGTATGGGGTGGGCAATCAGCCCCAGCATTTT.

This CDR3 reads CASSNRGITEAFF. The DNA of the CDR3 is TGTGCCAGCAGCAACAGGGGCATCACTGAAGCTTTCTTT. The chain joins TRBV6-1 to TRBJ1-1, with TRBD1 matching 7 bases. CDR3 length: 13 amino acids. Germline V lookup: CDR1 MNHNS, CDR2 SASEGT. V shed 6 bases, J shed 4 bases, and the junction held 5 bases outside the gene matches.

The genes are TRBV27 and TRBJ2-2, with TRBD1 matching over 8 bases. Germline V lookup: CDR1 MNHEY, CDR2 SMNVEV (reference sequence). The ends lost 4 bases at V and 0 bases at J; junction bases unmatched: 16. The CDR3 loop spans 20 amino acids. CDR3 sequence (DNA): TGTGCCAGCAGTTCCCACAGGGGGGTCCATAAGTTCGCGAACACCGGGGAGCTGTTTTTT. It yields the protein CASSSHRGVHKFANTGELFF.

CDR3 bases: TGCGCCAGCAGCGGGGCGGGACAGGGGGCTGATGGCTACACCTTC. This sequence encodes CASSGAGQGADGYTF. V and J are TRBV5-1 and TRBJ1-2; 12 nucleotides line up with TRBD1. This CDR3 region has 15 residues. Germline V gene lookup returns CDR1 SGHRS and CDR2 YFSETQ. Germline trimming cut 4 bases from V and 6 bases from J; bases unmatched to any gene: 7.

V gene TRBV28 combines with J gene TRBJ2-7, with a weak D call TRBD2 (6 bases). CDR3 length equals 14 residues. Germline CDR1 MDHEN, CDR2 SYDVKM. V was shortened by 4 bases and J by 2 bases, with 12 bases between the two germline ends. CDR3 bases: TGTGCCAGCAGTTCGGGCGGGGTGGCCTACGAGCAGTACTTC. As protein: CASSSGGVAYEQYF.

CDR3 sequence reads: CASSVAGGRQETQYF. For the CDR3, the DNA is TGTGCCAGCAGTGTTGCCGGGGGGCGGCAAGAGACCCAGTACTTC. The chain is built from TRBV2 and TRBJ2-5; TRBD2 might be the D (7 bases). The CDR3 length is 15 residues. The germline V gene encodes CDR1 SNHLY and CDR2 FYNNEI. The V and J ends lost 4 bases and 2 bases respectively, with 14 bases between them.

This sequence joins TRBV28 and TRBJ2-7; no firm D call. V was clipped by 6 bases and J by 3 bases, with 6 bases between them. There are 11 residues in the CDR3. The V gene's germline CDR1 is MDHEN and CDR2 SYDVKM. The CDR3 bases are TGTGCCAGCAGCCGTAACTACGAGCAGTACTTC. The encoded protein is CASSRNYEQYF.

This chain's CDR3 is CASSARDYYNSPLHF. CDR3 nucleotide sequence: TGTGCCAGCAGCGCCCGGGACTATTATAATTCACCCCTCCACTTT. J is TRBJ1-6 and V is TRBV4-2; possible D gene TRBD1, 5 bases. Between the trimmed V and J ends, which lost 5 bases and 4 bases, there was a span of 12 bases. Germline CDR1 and CDR2: LGHNA and YNFKEQ. The CDR3 is made up of 15 amino acids.

J is TRBJ2-7 and V is TRBV5-4; D is uncertain. Germline-derived CDR1 and CDR2 are SGHNT and YYREEE (reference sequence). The CDR3 length is 10 residues. The germline V and J ends were trimmed by 2 bases and 5 bases, with 2 bases remaining between them. CDR3 sequence (DNA): TGTGCCAGCAGCTTCAACGAGCAGTACTTC. Its translation is CASSFNEQYF.

The chain couples TRBV5-6 to TRBJ1-2, with no clear D. The CDR3 has 14 residues. V lost 6 bases and J lost 2, with 14 bases in between. The V gene's germline CDR1 is SGHDT and CDR2 YYEEEE. This CDR3 is CASIDMMRNYGYTF. The CDR3 nucleotides are TGTGCCAGCATAGATATGATGAGAAACTATGGCTACACCTTC. Full variable domain (remainder filled in from reference TRBV5-6 and TRBJ1-2): DAGVTQSPTHLIKTRGQQVTLRCSPKSGHDTVSWYQQALGQGPQFIFQYYEEEERQRGNFPDRFSGHQFPNYSSELNVNALLLGDSALYLCASIDMMRNYGYTFGSGTRLTVV.

The rearrangement links TRBV28 to TRBJ1-1, with D unresolved. The CDR3 length is 14 residues. Germline-derived CDR1 and CDR2 are MDHEN and SYDVKM. V was clipped by 7 bases and J by 0 bases, with 12 bases between them. This chain's CDR3 is CASTWQIMNTEAFF. CDR3 nucleotides: TGTGCCAGCACGTGGCAGATCATGAACACTGAAGCTTTCTTT.

This clone was counted between two and nine times. The CDR3 is CAISAGNNSPLHF. Here the CDR3 DNA reads TGTGCCATCAGTGCAGGGAACAATTCACCCCTCCACTTT. V is TRBV10-3 and J is TRBJ1-6, with D tentatively TRBD1 (5 bases). Germline V gene data show CDR1 as ENHRY and CDR2 as SYGVKD. The CDR3 covers 13 residues. The germline V and J ends were trimmed by 4 bases and 7 bases, with 8 bases remaining between them.

This clone was detected a few times. The chain carries TRBV6-1 and TRBJ2-7, with D tentatively TRBD1 (7 bases). V gave up 1 base and J gave up 6 bases, with 16 bases separating them. Per germline, CDR1 MNHNS and CDR2 SASEGT. The CDR3 consists of 15 residues. The CDR3 nucleotides read TGTGCCAGCAGTGAAGAGGCAGGGGGGAACGGCGAGCAGTACTTC. This sequence encodes CASSEEAGGNGEQYF.

The gene calls are TRBV30 and TRBJ1-5, with TRBD1 matching 7 bases. The CDR3 totals 13 residues. V lost 4 bases to trimming and J lost 4 bases; unmatched junction nucleotides: 4. Germline V gene data show CDR1 as GTSNPN and CDR2 as SVGIG (reference sequence). The CDR3, as DNA: TGTGCCTGGACCAGGGGGGTGAATCAGCCCCAGCATTTT. As protein: CAWTRGVNQPQHF.

CDR3 coding DNA: TGCGCCAGCAGCCAAACCCAGGGCCGAGGGGGCATGAACACTGAAGCTTTCTTT. As protein: CASSQTQGRGGMNTEAFF. This sequence joins TRBV4-3 and TRBJ1-1; 7 bases line up with TRBD1. CDR3 length equals 18 residues. Germline V lookup: CDR1 LGHNA, CDR2 YSLEER. With V trimmed by 2 bases and J by 0 bases, 12 bases remained unmatched.

The chain joins TRBV18 to TRBJ1-3; D is possibly TRBD1 (5 bases). Between the trimmed V and J ends, which lost 2 bases and 4 bases, there was a span of 21 bases. Germline assignment: CDR1 KGHSH and CDR2 LQKENI. CDR3 size: 18 residues. Here the CDR3 DNA reads TGTGCCAGCTCACCAATAGGGGCTGTGGGTCCCTCGGGAAACACCATATATTTT. This translates into CASSPIGAVGPSGNTIYF.

V gene TRBV7-2 combines with J gene TRBJ1-4; a weak D match, TRBD1 (5 bases). The V end lost 5 bases, the J end lost 6 bases, and 13 bases lay between the germline ends. The CDR3 loop spans 14 amino acids. Germline CDR1 SGHTA, CDR2 FQGNSA. The CDR3 nucleotides are TGTGCCAGCAGCCGGGACGGGACTTATGAAAAACTGTTTTTT. It specifies CASSRDGTYEKLFF. Together with reference TRBV7-2 and TRBJ1-4, the CDR3 gives the full variable domain: GAGVSQSPSNKVTEKGKDVELRCDPISGHTALYWYRQSLGQGLEFLIYFQGNSAPDKSGLPSDRFSAERTGGSVSTLTIQRTQQEDSAVYLCASSRDGTYEKLFFGSGTQLSVL.

CDR3 region: CSVGQGVTEAFF. DNA for the CDR3: TGCAGCGTCGGACAGGGGGTAACTGAAGCTTTCTTT. The rearrangement links TRBV29-1 to TRBJ1-1, with TRBD1 identical over 10 bases. The V gene end was trimmed by 6 bases and the J gene end by 5 bases; junction bases not matched to a gene: 3. This CDR3 spans 12 amino acids. Germline CDR1 reads SQVTM; CDR2 reads ANQGSEA.

The chain employs TRBV28 and TRBJ1-6; maybe TRBD1 (6 bases). The CDR3 is made up of 15 amino acids. CDR1 and CDR2 (germline): MDHEN, SYDVKM. The ends were cut back, 3 bases at V and 10 bases at J, with 16 bases in the middle. The CDR3, as DNA: TGTGCCAGCAGTTTCCGGGGGGGCAGGGGATCACCCCTCCACTTT. Its protein is CASSFRGGRGSPLHF. The full variable domain, its missing parts supplied by reference TRBV28 and TRBJ1-6, is DVKVTQSSRYLVKRTGEKVFLECVQDMDHENMFWYRQDPGLGLRLIYFSYDVKMKEKGDIPEGYSVSREKKERFSLILESASTNQTSMYLCASSFRGGRGSPLHFGNGTRLTVT.

This chain joins TRBV28 and TRBJ1-5, with no clear D. The CDR3 sequence is 14 residues long. The V gene's germline CDR1 is MDHEN and CDR2 SYDVKM. Trimming removed 2 bases at V and 7 bases at J, with 12 bases between. CDR3 nucleotides: TGTGCCAGCAGTTTAGGGCGGGAGTCCCAGCCCCAGCATTTT. Its translation is CASSLGRESQPQHF.

This chain links TRBV7-2 with TRBJ2-7; weak D call: TRBD1 (5 bases). V lost 6 bases to trimming and J lost 5 bases, with 11 bases between them. The CDR3 consists of 12 residues. CDR1 and CDR2 (germline): SGHTA, FQGNSA. CDR3 DNA: TGTGCCAGCAGTAGTAGGGGCAACGAGCAGTACTTC. Translating it yields CASSSRGNEQYF.

The chain combines TRBV2 with TRBJ2-1; weak D call: TRBD1 (6 bases). Germline loops: CDR1 SNHLY, CDR2 FYNNEI. This CDR3 region has 15 residues. V was cut by 5 bases and J by 3 bases, with 14 bases left in between. CDR3: CASSTPDSYYNEQFF. CDR3 in DNA: TGTGCCAGCAGTACCCCGGACAGCTACTACAATGAGCAGTTCTTC. The full variable domain, its missing parts supplied by reference TRBV2 and TRBJ2-1, is EPEVTQTPSHQVTQMGQEVILRCVPISNHLYFYWYRQILGQKVEFLVSFYNNEISEKSEIFDDQFSVERPDGSNFTLKIRSTKLEDSAMYFCASSTPDSYYNEQFFGPGTRLTVL.